The rows below give T cell receptor beta chains drawn from one sample of a study of cytomegalovirus exposure and HLA in healthy donors. Produced via immunoSEQ multiplex PCR; TCRdb's table is partial and in-frame only. The sample carries more than 90,000 clones, 65% to 85% recorded once. The sequencing input was PBMCs. The receptors come from a man aged 50 to 60 in good health and CMV-seronegative. The CDR3 runs from the conserved cysteine through the conserved F or W. The D gene is left open where the match is weak. Only some rows state a clone size, as once, few, many or a class for expanded clones.

j_call: TRBJ2-1
clone_size: NA
d_call: TRBD2
v_call: TRBV9
cdr3_nt: TGTGCCAGCAGCGCGACCGGGACTAGTAGCAATGAGCAGTTCTTC
cdr3_aa: CASSATGTSSNEQFF

j_call: TRBJ1-2
clone_size: NA
d_call: NA
v_call: TRBV13
cdr3_nt: TGTGCCAGCAGCTTCGGCCGGGGGGCTGGCTATGGCTACACCTTC
cdr3_aa: CASSFGRGAGYGYTF

j_call: TRBJ1-1
clone_size: NA
d_call: NA
v_call: TRBV10-3
cdr3_nt: TGTGCCATCAGTGAGGGGGAGATGAACACTGAAGCTTTCTTT
cdr3_aa: CAISEGEMNTEAFF

j_call: TRBJ2-3
clone_size: few
d_call: NA
v_call: TRBV5-5
cdr3_nt: TGTGCCAGCAGCTTCAAGGAGGGAGATACGCAGTATTTT
cdr3_aa: CASSFKEGDTQYF

j_call: TRBJ2-7
clone_size: NA
d_call: TRBD1
v_call: TRBV2
cdr3_nt: TGTGCCAGCAGTGCATCACAGGGGGCCGGTGAGCAGTACTTC
cdr3_aa: CASSASQGAGEQYF

j_call: TRBJ2-1
clone_size: NA
d_call: TRBD2
v_call: TRBV5-4
cdr3_nt: TGTGCCAGCAGCTCGCTAGCCGGCGGGAGTCCCTACAATGAGCAGTTCTTC
cdr3_aa: CASSSLAGGSPYNEQFF

j_call: TRBJ2-2
clone_size: NA
d_call: TRBD2
v_call: TRBV7-2
cdr3_nt: TGTGCCAGCAGCTTAAATACGGGACTAGTCACCGGGGAGCTGTTTTTT
cdr3_aa: CASSLNTGLVTGELFF

j_call: TRBJ2-7
clone_size: NA
d_call: NA
v_call: TRBV28
cdr3_nt: TGTGCCAGCAGTTCCCCGGGCTCCAGGGGGCAGTACTTC
cdr3_aa: CASSSPGSRGQYF

j_call: TRBJ1-1
clone_size: NA
d_call: TRBD1
v_call: TRBV5-1
cdr3_nt: TGCGCCAGCAGCTTGTCTCCAGGGGGCACTGAAGCTTTCTTT
cdr3_aa: CASSLSPGGTEAFF

j_call: TRBJ1-5
clone_size: NA
d_call: NA
v_call: TRBV7-2
cdr3_nt: TGTGCCAGCAGCCCTTGGGGGGGGGCAGGTCAGCCCCAGCATTTT
cdr3_aa: CASSPWGGAGQPQHF

j_call: TRBJ2-7
clone_size: NA
d_call: NA
v_call: TRBV7-6
cdr3_nt: TGTGCCAGCAGCTTAGCTGAAGGGAGCTCCTACGAGCAGTACTTC
cdr3_aa: CASSLAEGSSYEQYF

j_call: TRBJ2-1
clone_size: NA
d_call: TRBD2
v_call: TRBV19
cdr3_nt: TGTGCCAGTAGTGAATCTAGCGGGAGTTGGGGACAGTTCTTC
cdr3_aa: CASSESSGSWGQFF

j_call: TRBJ2-3
clone_size: NA
d_call: NA
v_call: TRBV7-9
cdr3_nt: TGTGCCAGCAGCTTAGTCCCAGGGACATCTAGCACAGATACGCAGTATTTT
cdr3_aa: CASSLVPGTSSTDTQYF

j_call: TRBJ2-7
clone_size: NA
d_call: TRBD1
v_call: TRBV15
cdr3_nt: TGTGCCACCAGCAGAGAGGCAGGGGGCGCCCCGTCCTACGAGCAGTACTTC
cdr3_aa: CATSREAGGAPSYEQYF

j_call: TRBJ2-7
clone_size: NA
d_call: NA
v_call: TRBV6-6
cdr3_nt: TGTGCCAGCACCCTAACGGGTGGCTACGAGCAGTACTTC
cdr3_aa: CASTLTGGYEQYF

j_call: TRBJ2-4
clone_size: NA
d_call: TRBD2
v_call: TRBV9
cdr3_nt: TGTGCCAGCAGCGTAGGGGGGGGTAGAAACATTCAGTACTTC
cdr3_aa: CASSVGGGRNIQYF

j_call: TRBJ2-7
clone_size: NA
d_call: NA
v_call: TRBV6-5
cdr3_nt: TGTGCCAGCAGCCGCCGTGGGGGCGAGCAGTACTTC
cdr3_aa: CASSRRGGEQYF

j_call: TRBJ2-7
clone_size: NA
d_call: TRBD2
v_call: TRBV30
cdr3_nt: TGTGCCTGGAATCCCCCAGACGGGAGGGCCGGTTACGAGCAGTACTTC
cdr3_aa: CAWNPPDGRAGYEQYF

j_call: TRBJ2-3
clone_size: NA
d_call: TRBD2
v_call: TRBV5-1
cdr3_nt: TGCGCCAGCAGCTTGGAGCCTAGCGGGCTTTATAGCACAGATACGCAGTATTTT
cdr3_aa: CASSLEPSGLYSTDTQYF

j_call: TRBJ2-1
clone_size: NA
d_call: TRBD2
v_call: TRBV27
cdr3_nt: TGTGCCAGCTACCGGACGGGAGGGAGGTACAATGAGCAGTTCTTC
cdr3_aa: CASYRTGGRYNEQFF

j_call: TRBJ2-7
clone_size: NA
d_call: NA
v_call: TRBV14
cdr3_nt: TGTGCCAGCAGCCAAGATCGAAGAACAGCCACCTACGAGCAGTACTTC
cdr3_aa: CASSQDRRTATYEQYF

j_call: TRBJ1-2
clone_size: NA
d_call: TRBD1
v_call: TRBV6-6
cdr3_nt: TGTGCCAGCAAAACAGGGGGCTGGATTAGCTATGGCTACACCTTC
cdr3_aa: CASKTGGWISYGYTF

j_call: TRBJ1-3
clone_size: NA
d_call: NA
v_call: TRBV14
cdr3_nt: TGTGCCAGCAGCCAAGCAGGCGGAAACACCATATATTTT
cdr3_aa: CASSQAGGNTIYF

j_call: TRBJ1-1
clone_size: few
d_call: NA
v_call: TRBV19
cdr3_nt: TGTGCCAGTAGTATGCCCGGGTACTCAGAAGCTTTCTTT
cdr3_aa: CASSMPGYSEAFF

j_call: TRBJ2-5
clone_size: NA
d_call: NA
v_call: TRBV9
cdr3_nt: TGTGCCAGCAGCCCCGGGGGAGTGGCAGAGACCCAGTACTTC
cdr3_aa: CASSPGGVAETQYF

j_call: TRBJ2-7
clone_size: NA
d_call: TRBD2
v_call: TRBV4-2
cdr3_nt: TGTGCCAGCAGCCTTGGATCTAGCGGAGGGACCTACGAGCAGTACTTC
cdr3_aa: CASSLGSSGGTYEQYF

j_call: TRBJ1-2
clone_size: NA
d_call: NA
v_call: TRBV5-1
cdr3_nt: TGCGCCAGCAGCTTGGCCCAGGGGTCAGGAAGCTATGGCTACACCTTC
cdr3_aa: CASSLAQGSGSYGYTF

j_call: TRBJ1-2
clone_size: NA
d_call: NA
v_call: TRBV12-5
cdr3_nt: TGTGCTAGTGGTTTGGTACGGGGCTGGGGGGAATTAATCTATGGCTATGGCTACACCTTC
cdr3_aa: CASGLVRGWGELIYGYGYTF

j_call: TRBJ1-1
clone_size: once
d_call: NA
v_call: TRBV30
cdr3_nt: TGTGCCTGGAGTGTCTCGGTGTTGAACACTGAAGCTTTCTTT
cdr3_aa: CAWSVSVLNTEAFF

j_call: TRBJ2-7
clone_size: once
d_call: TRBD2
v_call: TRBV28
cdr3_nt: TGTGCCAGCAGTCCCCCCACCGGGACTAGCGGCTCCTACGAGCAGTACTTC
cdr3_aa: CASSPPTGTSGSYEQYF

j_call: TRBJ2-5
clone_size: NA
d_call: NA
v_call: TRBV19
cdr3_nt: TGTGCCAGTAGTCGTCAAGAGACCCAGTACTTC
cdr3_aa: CASSRQETQYF

j_call: TRBJ1-1
clone_size: once
d_call: NA
v_call: TRBV5-1
cdr3_nt: TGCGCCAGCAGCCGCGAGTCTTTGAACACTGAAGCTTTCTTT
cdr3_aa: CASSRESLNTEAFF

j_call: TRBJ2-7
clone_size: NA
d_call: NA
v_call: TRBV19
cdr3_nt: TGTGCCAGTAGTCCGAGTCCGGGTCTTCGCGTCGAGCAGTACTTC
cdr3_aa: CASSPSPGLRVEQYF

j_call: TRBJ2-1
clone_size: NA
d_call: TRBD2
v_call: TRBV27
cdr3_nt: TGTGCCAGCAGTTCCACTTGGACTAGTTTCAGCAATGAGCAGTTCTTC
cdr3_aa: CASSSTWTSFSNEQFF

j_call: TRBJ2-7
clone_size: once
d_call: TRBD1
v_call: TRBV28
cdr3_nt: TGTGCCGGTCGGGGACAGACTGGCTCCTACGAGCAGTACTTC
cdr3_aa: CAGRGQTGSYEQYF

j_call: TRBJ2-3
clone_size: once
d_call: TRBD2
v_call: TRBV5-4
cdr3_nt: TGTGCCAGCAGGCCAACTAGCGGGAGAATATCAGATACGCAGTATTTT
cdr3_aa: CASRPTSGRISDTQYF

j_call: TRBJ2-3
clone_size: NA
d_call: NA
v_call: TRBV30
cdr3_nt: TGTGCCTGGAGTGTAAGGGCGGGAGATACGCAGTATTTT
cdr3_aa: CAWSVRAGDTQYF

j_call: TRBJ1-2
clone_size: NA
d_call: NA
v_call: TRBV19
cdr3_nt: TGTGCCAGTAGTCTCTACACAGGGAACTATGGCTACACCTTC
cdr3_aa: CASSLYTGNYGYTF

j_call: TRBJ1-5
clone_size: NA
d_call: TRBD1
v_call: TRBV2
cdr3_nt: TGTGCCAGCGGCTTGATATGGACAGGGGGTGGACAGCCCCAGCATTTT
cdr3_aa: CASGLIWTGGGQPQHF

j_call: TRBJ2-7
clone_size: NA
d_call: NA
v_call: TRBV13
cdr3_nt: TGTGCCAGCAGCTCGGATGAAGGGAGGCTCGAGCAGTACTTC
cdr3_aa: CASSSDEGRLEQYF

j_call: TRBJ1-4
clone_size: NA
d_call: NA
v_call: TRBV11-1
cdr3_nt: TGTGCCAGCAGCGATCAGTCGTGGCAGGGGAATGAAAAACTGTTTTTT
cdr3_aa: CASSDQSWQGNEKLFF

j_call: TRBJ2-7
clone_size: NA
d_call: NA
v_call: TRBV14
cdr3_nt: TGTGCCAGCAGCCAAGTGGCGGCAGACGGAAGGTACTTC
cdr3_aa: CASSQVAADGRYF

j_call: TRBJ1-5
clone_size: NA
d_call: TRBD1
v_call: TRBV6-6
cdr3_nt: TGTGCCAGCAGCCGGGACAGGGAGGTCCAGCCCCAGCATTTT
cdr3_aa: CASSRDREVQPQHF

j_call: TRBJ1-2
clone_size: NA
d_call: NA
v_call: TRBV28
cdr3_nt: TGTGCCAGCAGCCTACCTCATGCGGATGGCTACACCTTC
cdr3_aa: CASSLPHADGYTF

j_call: TRBJ1-4
clone_size: once
d_call: TRBD1
v_call: TRBV27
cdr3_nt: TGTGCCAGCAGGCGGGACAGCTATGCAACTAATGAAAAACTGTTTTTT
cdr3_aa: CASRRDSYATNEKLFF

j_call: TRBJ1-3
clone_size: NA
d_call: TRBD1
v_call: TRBV9
cdr3_nt: TGTGCCAGCAGCCCCCGGGACAGATACTCTGGAAACACCATATATTTT
cdr3_aa: CASSPRDRYSGNTIYF

j_call: TRBJ2-2
clone_size: NA
d_call: NA
v_call: TRBV7-6
cdr3_nt: TGTGCCAGCAGCTTAGAGGCGGGACTGAACACCGGGGAGCTGTTTTTT
cdr3_aa: CASSLEAGLNTGELFF

j_call: TRBJ1-1
clone_size: few
d_call: NA
v_call: TRBV7-3
cdr3_nt: TGTGCCAGCAGCTCGGGAATGAACACTGAAGCTTTCTTT
cdr3_aa: CASSSGMNTEAFF